A selection of T cell receptor beta chains follows, all from one sample in a study of cytomegalovirus exposure and HLA in healthy donors. Measured with immunoSEQ multiplex PCR; TCRdb has only the in-frame clones, and not every one. The table records about 160,000 clones, around 80% of them present only once. Sequenced sample: PBMCs. Source of these receptors: a girl between 10 and 17 years old in good health and CMV-seropositive. Both conserved end residues are part of each CDR3. A D gene is named only where the DNA matches it firmly. A row's size may be missing; if present it is once, few, many or a size class.

v_call,d_call,clone_size,j_call,cdr3_aa,cdr3_nt
TRBV2,.,.,TRBJ2-5,CASTGQKETQYF,TGTGCCAGCACTGGACAGAAAGAGACCCAGTACTTC
TRBV10-3,.,.,TRBJ2-1,CAISEPGYNEQFF,TGTGCCATCAGTGAGCCAGGATACAATGAGCAGTTCTTC
TRBV10-3,.,.,TRBJ1-2,CAISEGLVGAYYGYTF,TGTGCCATCAGTGAGGGTTTGGTGGGGGCGTACTATGGCTACACCTTC
TRBV19,.,once,TRBJ1-5,CASGWTTYSNQPQHF,TGTGCCAGTGGGTGGACAACTTATAGCAATCAGCCCCAGCATTTT
TRBV25-1,.,few,TRBJ2-7,CASSDPRGRSSYEQYF,TGTGCCAGCAGTGACCCGCGGGGGCGAAGCTCCTACGAGCAGTACTTC
TRBV7-3,.,.,TRBJ1-1,CASSSGMGGTEAFF,TGTGCCAGCAGCTCAGGGATGGGAGGCACTGAAGCTTTCTTT
TRBV30,TRBD1,.,TRBJ1-2,CAWTDRSSYGYTF,TGTGCCTGGACGGACAGGTCGTCCTATGGCTACACCTTC
TRBV5-1,TRBD1,once,TRBJ1-2,CASSLEGQGANGYTF,TGCGCCAGCAGCTTGGAGGGACAGGGGGCAAATGGCTACACCTTC
TRBV18,TRBD2,once,TRBJ2-1,CASSPLTSGVSNEQFF,TGTGCCAGCTCACCCCTGACTAGCGGGGTCTCCAATGAGCAGTTCTTC
TRBV25-1,TRBD1,.,TRBJ2-7,CASSEIGTGSSSYEQYF,TGTGCCAGCAGTGAAATCGGGACAGGGAGTAGCTCCTACGAGCAGTACTTC
TRBV6-4,TRBD1,.,TRBJ2-3,CASSDSNGQGARDTQYF,TGTGCCAGCAGTGACTCGAACGGACAGGGGGCGAGGGATACGCAGTATTTT
TRBV2,TRBD2,.,TRBJ2-3,CASRETLAGGTDTQYF,TGTGCCAGCAGGGAGACTCTAGCGGGGGGGACAGATACGCAGTATTTT